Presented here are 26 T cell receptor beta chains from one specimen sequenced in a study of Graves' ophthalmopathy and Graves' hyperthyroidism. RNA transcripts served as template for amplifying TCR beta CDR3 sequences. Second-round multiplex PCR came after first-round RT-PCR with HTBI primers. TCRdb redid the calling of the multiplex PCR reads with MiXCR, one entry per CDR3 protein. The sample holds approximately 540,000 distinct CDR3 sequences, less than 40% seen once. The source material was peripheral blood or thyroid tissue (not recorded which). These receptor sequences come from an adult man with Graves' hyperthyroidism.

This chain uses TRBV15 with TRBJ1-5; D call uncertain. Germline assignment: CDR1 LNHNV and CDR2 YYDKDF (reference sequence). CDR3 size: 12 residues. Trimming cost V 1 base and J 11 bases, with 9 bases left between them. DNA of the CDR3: TGTGCCACCAGCAGAGTCGGAGAGACCCAGCATTTT. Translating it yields CATSRVGETQHF.

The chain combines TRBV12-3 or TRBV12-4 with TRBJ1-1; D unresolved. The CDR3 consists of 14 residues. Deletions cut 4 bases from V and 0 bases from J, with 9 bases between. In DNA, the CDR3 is TGTGCCAGCAGTTCGCTCCAAATGAACACTGAAGCTTTCTTT. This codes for CASSSLQMNTEAFF.

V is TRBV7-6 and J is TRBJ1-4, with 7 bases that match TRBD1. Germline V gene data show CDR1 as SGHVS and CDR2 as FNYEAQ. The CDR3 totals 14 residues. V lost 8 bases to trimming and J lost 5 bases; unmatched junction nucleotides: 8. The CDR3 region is CASAAGTENEKLFF. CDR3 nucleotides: TGTGCCAGCGCCGCCGGGACAGAGAATGAAAAACTGTTTTTT.

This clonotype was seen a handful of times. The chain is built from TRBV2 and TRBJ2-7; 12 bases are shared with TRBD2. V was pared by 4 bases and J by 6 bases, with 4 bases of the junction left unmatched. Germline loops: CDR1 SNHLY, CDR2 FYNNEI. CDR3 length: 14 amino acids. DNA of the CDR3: TGTGCCAGCAGTGCGACTAGCGGGAGAGCCGAGCAGTACTTC. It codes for CASSATSGRAEQYF.

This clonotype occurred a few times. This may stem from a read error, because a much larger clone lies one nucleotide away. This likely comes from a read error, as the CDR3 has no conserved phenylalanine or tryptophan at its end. CDR3 sequence: CASTGPNSGNTIYL. The CDR3 bases are TGTGCCAGCACTGGACCAAACTCTGGAAACACCATATATCTT. The chain couples TRBV12-3 or TRBV12-4 to TRBJ1-3, with D hard to call. The CDR3 consists of 14 residues. Trimming stripped 7 bases from V and 0 bases from J, with 10 bases between.

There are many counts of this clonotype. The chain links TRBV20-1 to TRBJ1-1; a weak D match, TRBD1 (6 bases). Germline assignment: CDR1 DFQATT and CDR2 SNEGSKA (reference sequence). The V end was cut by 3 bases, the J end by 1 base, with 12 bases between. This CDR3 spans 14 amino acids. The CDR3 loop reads CSARAGHSNTEAFF. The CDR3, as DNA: TGCAGTGCTAGGGCGGGACACTCGAACACTGAAGCTTTCTTT.

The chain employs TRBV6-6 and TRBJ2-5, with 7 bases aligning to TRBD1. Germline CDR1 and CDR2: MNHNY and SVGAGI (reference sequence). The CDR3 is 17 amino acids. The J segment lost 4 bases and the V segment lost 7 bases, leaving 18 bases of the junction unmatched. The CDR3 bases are TGTGCCAGCACGGTAGGGGGTGAACAGGGGTCGGGAGAGACCCAGTACTTC. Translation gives CASTVGGEQGSGETQYF.

The CDR3 DNA follows: TGCAGCTTAGGGGACCCTAACTATGGCTACACCTTC. It is translated as CSLGDPNYGYTF. The chain links TRBV29-1 to TRBJ1-2; perhaps TRBD1 as D (5 bases). Germline V gives CDR1 SQVTM, CDR2 ANQGSEA. There are 12 residues in the CDR3. V shed 8 bases and J shed 0 bases, with 10 bases lying between them.

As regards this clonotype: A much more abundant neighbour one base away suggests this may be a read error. DNA for the CDR3: TGTGCCAGCAATTTCCTAGCCCACGAGCAGTACTTC. Translated: CASNFLAHEQYF. The J gene is TRBJ2-7, the V gene TRBV12-3 or TRBV12-4; TRBD2 might be the D (5 bases). The CDR3 has 12 amino acids. V lost 7 bases to trimming and J lost 5 bases, with 12 bases between them.

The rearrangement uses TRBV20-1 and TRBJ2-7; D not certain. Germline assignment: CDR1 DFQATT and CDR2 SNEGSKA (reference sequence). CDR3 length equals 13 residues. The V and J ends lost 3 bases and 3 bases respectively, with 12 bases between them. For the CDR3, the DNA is TGCAGTGCTAGCGACAAAGGCCGCTACGAGCAGTACTTC. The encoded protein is CSASDKGRYEQYF.

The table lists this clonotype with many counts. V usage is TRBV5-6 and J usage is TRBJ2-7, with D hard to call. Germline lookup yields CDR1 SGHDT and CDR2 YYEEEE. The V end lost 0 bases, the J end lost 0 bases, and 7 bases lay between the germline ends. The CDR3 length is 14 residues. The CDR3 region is CASSLAYSSYEQYF. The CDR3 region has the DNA TGTGCCAGCAGCTTGGCCTACAGCTCCTACGAGCAGTACTTC.

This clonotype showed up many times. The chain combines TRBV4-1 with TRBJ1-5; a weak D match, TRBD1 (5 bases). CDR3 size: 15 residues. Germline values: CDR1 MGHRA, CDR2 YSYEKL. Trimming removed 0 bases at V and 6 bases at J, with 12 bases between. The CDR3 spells CASSQDLRGIQPQHF. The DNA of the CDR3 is TGCGCCAGCAGCCAAGATCTAAGGGGCATTCAGCCCCAGCATTTT.

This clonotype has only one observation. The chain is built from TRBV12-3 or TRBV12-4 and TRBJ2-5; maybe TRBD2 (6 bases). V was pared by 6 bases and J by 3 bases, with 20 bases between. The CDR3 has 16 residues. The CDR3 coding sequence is TGTGCCAGCAGGGTGACGCCGGGACTGCTAAAAGAGACCCAGTACTTC. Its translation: CASRVTPGLLKETQYF.

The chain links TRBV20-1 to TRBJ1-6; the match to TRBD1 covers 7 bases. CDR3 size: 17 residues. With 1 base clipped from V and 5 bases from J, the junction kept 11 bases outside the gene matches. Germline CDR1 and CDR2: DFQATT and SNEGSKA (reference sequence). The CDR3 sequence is CSARALNRDRDNSPLHF. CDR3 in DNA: TGCAGTGCTAGAGCCTTGAACCGGGACAGAGATAATTCACCCCTCCACTTT.

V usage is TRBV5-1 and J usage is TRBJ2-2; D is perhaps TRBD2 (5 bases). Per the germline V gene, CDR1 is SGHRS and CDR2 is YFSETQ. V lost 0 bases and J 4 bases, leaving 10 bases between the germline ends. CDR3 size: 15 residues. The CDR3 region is CASSLAGIGTGELFF. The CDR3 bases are TGCGCCAGCAGCTTGGCGGGAATAGGCACCGGGGAGCTGTTTTTT.

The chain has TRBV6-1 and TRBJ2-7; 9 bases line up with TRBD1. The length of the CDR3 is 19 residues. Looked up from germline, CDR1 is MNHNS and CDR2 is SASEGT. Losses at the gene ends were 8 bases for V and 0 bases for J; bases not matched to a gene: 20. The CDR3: CASRRTTGLGQGSSYEQYF. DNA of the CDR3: TGTGCCAGCCGGCGAACCACAGGATTGGGACAGGGAAGCTCCTACGAGCAGTACTTC.

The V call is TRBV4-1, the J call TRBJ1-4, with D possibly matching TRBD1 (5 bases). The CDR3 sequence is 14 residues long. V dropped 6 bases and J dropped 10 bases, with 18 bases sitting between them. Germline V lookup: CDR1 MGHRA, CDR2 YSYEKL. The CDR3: CASRPQGVGGKLFF. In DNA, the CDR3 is TGCGCCAGCAGACCCCAGGGAGTCGGAGGAAAACTGTTTTTT.

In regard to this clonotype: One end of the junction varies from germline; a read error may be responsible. This CDR3 is CASSSNLGATDTQYF. The CDR3 bases are TGTGCCAGCAGTTCCAATCTAGGAGCGACAGATACGCAGTATTTT. This sequence joins TRBV10-3 and TRBJ2-3; D is ambiguous. CDR1 ENHRY and CDR2 SYGVKD come from the germline V gene. The CDR3 runs to 15 residues.

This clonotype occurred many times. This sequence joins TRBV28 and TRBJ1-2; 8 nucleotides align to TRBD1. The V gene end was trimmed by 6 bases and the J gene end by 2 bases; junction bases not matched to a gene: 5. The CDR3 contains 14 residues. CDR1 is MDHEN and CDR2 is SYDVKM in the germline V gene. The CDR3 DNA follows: TGTGCCAGCAGACCTACAGGGGGAAACTATGGCTACACCTTC. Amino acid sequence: CASRPTGGNYGYTF.

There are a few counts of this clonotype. The CDR3 bases are TGTGCCAGCAGCTTAGGGGGGGAGATTCAGTACTTC. Amino acid sequence: CASSLGGEIQYF. V and J are TRBV7-6 and TRBJ2-7, with a possible D match to TRBD2 (6 bases). CDR3 size: 12 residues. Germline V gene data show CDR1 as SGHVS and CDR2 as FNYEAQ. The germline V and J ends were trimmed by 1 base and 10 bases, with 11 bases remaining between them.

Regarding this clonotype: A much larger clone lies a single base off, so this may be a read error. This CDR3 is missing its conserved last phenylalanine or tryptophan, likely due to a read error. CDR3 protein: CAISEGTSGGTQETQYS. The CDR3 nucleotides are TGTGCCATCAGTGAGGGGACTAGCGGGGGGACACAAGAGACCCAGTACTCC. The J gene is TRBJ2-5, the V gene TRBV10-3; 15 nucleotides agree with TRBD2. Trimming cost V 2 bases and J 2 bases; bases outside gene matches: 3. Germline CDR1 and CDR2: ENHRY and SYGVKD. The CDR3 runs to 17 residues.

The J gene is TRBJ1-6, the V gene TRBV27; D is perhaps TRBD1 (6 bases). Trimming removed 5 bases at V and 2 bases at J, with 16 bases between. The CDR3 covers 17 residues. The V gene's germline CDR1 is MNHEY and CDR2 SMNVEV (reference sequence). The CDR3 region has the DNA TGTGCCAGCAGTGCAACAGGGACGGGAACCTATAATTCACCCCTCCACTTT. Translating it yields CASSATGTGTYNSPLHF.

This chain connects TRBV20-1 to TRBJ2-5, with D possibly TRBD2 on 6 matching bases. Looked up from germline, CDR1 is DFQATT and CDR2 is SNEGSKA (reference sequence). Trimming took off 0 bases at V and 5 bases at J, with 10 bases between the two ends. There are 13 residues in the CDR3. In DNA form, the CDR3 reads TGCAGTGCTAGAGACCACGGAGGGGAGACCCAGTACTTC. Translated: CSARDHGGETQYF.

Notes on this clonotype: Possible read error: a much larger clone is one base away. CDR3 nucleotides: TGTGCCAGCAGCGTAGATGGAGAGGACACTGAAGCTTTCTTT. Translation: CASSVDGEDTEAFF. The chain carries TRBV9 and TRBJ1-1, with no clear D. V lost 0 bases and J lost 3, with 9 bases in between. CDR3 length equals 14 residues. The V gene's germline CDR1 is SGDLS and CDR2 YYNGEE.

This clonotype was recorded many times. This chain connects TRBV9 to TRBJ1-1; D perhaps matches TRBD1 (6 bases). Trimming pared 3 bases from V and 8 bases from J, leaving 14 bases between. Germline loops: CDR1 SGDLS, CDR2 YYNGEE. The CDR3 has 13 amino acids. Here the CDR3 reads CASSGQGRLEAFF. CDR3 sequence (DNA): TGTGCCAGCAGCGGGCAGGGGCGTCTAGAAGCTTTCTTT. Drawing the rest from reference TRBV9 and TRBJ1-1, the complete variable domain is DSGVTQTPKHLITATGQRVTLRCSPRSGDLSVYWYQQSLDQGLQFLIQYYNGEERAKGNILERFSAQQFPDLHSELNLSSLELGDSALYFCASSGQGRLEAFFGQGTRLTVV.

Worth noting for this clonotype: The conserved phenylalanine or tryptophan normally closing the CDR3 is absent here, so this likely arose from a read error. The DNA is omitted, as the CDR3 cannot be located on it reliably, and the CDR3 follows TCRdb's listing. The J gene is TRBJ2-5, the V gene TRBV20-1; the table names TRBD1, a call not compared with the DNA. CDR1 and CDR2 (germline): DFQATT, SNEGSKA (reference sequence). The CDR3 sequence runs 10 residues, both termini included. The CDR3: CSADAYRGNL.